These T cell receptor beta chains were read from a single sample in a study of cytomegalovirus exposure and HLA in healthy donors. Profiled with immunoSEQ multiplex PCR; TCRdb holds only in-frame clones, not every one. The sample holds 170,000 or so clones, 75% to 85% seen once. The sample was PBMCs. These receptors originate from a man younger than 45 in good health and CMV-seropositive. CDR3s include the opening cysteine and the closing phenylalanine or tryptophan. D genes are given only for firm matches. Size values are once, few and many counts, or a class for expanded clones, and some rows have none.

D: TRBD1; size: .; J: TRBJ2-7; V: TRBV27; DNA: TGTGCCAGCAGTGTAGGGACAGACTACGAGCAGTACTTC; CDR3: CASSVGTDYEQYF
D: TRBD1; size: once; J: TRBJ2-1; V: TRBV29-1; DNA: TGCAGCGTTGAAACAGGGGCGACTTACAATGAGCAGTTCTTC; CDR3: CSVETGATYNEQFF
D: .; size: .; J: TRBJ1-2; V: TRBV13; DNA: TGTGCCAGCAGCCCGGGCGGGGGACCCTATGGCTACACCTTC; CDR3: CASSPGGGPYGYTF
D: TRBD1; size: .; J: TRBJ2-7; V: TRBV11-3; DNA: TGTGCCAGCAGCTTAGCCCGTGGACAGGTCTCCGAGCAGTACTTC; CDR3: CASSLARGQVSEQYF
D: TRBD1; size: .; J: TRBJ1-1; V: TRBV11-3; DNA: TGTGCCAGCAGTCAGACAGGGGGCACTGAAGCTTTCTTT; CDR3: CASSQTGGTEAFF
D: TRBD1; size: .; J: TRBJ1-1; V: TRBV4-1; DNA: TGCGCCAGCAGCCCGACAGGGGCGCTGAACACTGAAGCTTTCTTT; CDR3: CASSPTGALNTEAFF
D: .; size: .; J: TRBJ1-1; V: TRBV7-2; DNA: TGTGCCAGCAGCCCTGGCCTTCCCAAAGTAACTGAAGCTTTCTTT; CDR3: CASSPGLPKVTEAFF
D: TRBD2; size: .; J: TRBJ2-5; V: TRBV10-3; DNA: TGTGCCATCAGTGGTGGACTAGCGGGGGGGCAAGAGACCCAGTACTTC; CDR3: CAISGGLAGGQETQYF
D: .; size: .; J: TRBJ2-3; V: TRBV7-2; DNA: TGTGCCAGCAAATCTAGCGGCACAGATACGCAGTATTTT; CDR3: CASKSSGTDTQYF
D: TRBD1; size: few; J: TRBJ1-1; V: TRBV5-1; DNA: TGCGCCAGCAGCACCCGACAGGGAACGAACACTGAAGCTTTCTTT; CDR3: CASSTRQGTNTEAFF
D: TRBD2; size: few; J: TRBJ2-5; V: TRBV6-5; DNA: TGTGCCAGCAGTTACGGGAGGGACCTACAAGAGACCCAGTACTTC; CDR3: CASSYGRDLQETQYF
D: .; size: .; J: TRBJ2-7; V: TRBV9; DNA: TGTGCCAGCAGCGCCCGGGACTCACGAGCCGAGCAGTACTTC; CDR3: CASSARDSRAEQYF
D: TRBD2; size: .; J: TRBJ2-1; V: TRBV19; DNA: TGTGCCAGTAGTTTAACTAGCGGACTGTACAATGAGCAGTTCTTC; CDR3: CASSLTSGLYNEQFF
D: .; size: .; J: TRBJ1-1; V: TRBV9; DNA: TGTGCCAGCAGCGTGGGGGGGGTCGCTGAAGCTTTCTTT; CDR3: CASSVGGVAEAFF
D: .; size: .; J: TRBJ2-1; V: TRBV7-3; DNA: TGTGCCAGCAGCCAGATGAGAACTAGTCCCCATGAGCAGTTCTTC; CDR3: CASSQMRTSPHEQFF
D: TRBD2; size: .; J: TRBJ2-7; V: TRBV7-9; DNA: TGTTCCAGCAGCTCACTCGCGGGAGGCTCCTACGAGCAGTACTTC; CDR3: CSSSSLAGGSYEQYF
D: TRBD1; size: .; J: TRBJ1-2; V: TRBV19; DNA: TGTGCCCACACACAGGGGGCGGATGGCTACACCTTC; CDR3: CAHTQGADGYTF
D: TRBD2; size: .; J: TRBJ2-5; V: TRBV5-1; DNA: TGCGCCAGCAGCTCAGGGACTAGCGGGATAGAGACCCAGTACTTC; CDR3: CASSSGTSGIETQYF
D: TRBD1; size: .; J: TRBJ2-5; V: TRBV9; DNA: TGTGCCAGCAGCATTGGGACAGATCCAGGAACCCAGTACTTC; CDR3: CASSIGTDPGTQYF
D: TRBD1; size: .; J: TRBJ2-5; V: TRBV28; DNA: TGTGCCAGCAGTTTGAAACAGGGGGCGTATCGAGAGACCCAGTACTTC; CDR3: CASSLKQGAYRETQYF
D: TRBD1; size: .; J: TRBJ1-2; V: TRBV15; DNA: TGTGCCACCAGCAGAGGTGTGAGACAGGGGTTTGGCTACACCTTC; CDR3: CATSRGVRQGFGYTF
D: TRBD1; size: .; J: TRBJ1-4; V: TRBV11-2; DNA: TGTGCCAGCAGCCCGAGAGGACAGGGGTTCGATAATGAAAAACTGTTTTTT; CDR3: CASSPRGQGFDNEKLFF
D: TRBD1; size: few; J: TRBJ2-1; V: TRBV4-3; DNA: TGCGCCAGCAGCCAAGATTTGAGCAGGGGGAATGAGCAGTTCTTC; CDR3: CASSQDLSRGNEQFF
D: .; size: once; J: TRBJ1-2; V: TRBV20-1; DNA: TGCAGTGCTTCTGGACTTGCTGGCTACACCTTC; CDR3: CSASGLAGYTF
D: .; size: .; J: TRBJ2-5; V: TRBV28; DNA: TGTGCCAGCAGTTGGTTGGCACCTAAGGAGGAGACCCAGTACTTC; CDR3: CASSWLAPKEETQYF
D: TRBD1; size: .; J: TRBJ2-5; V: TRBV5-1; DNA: TGCGCCAGCAGCTCCGGACAGGGATCTCAAGAGACCCAGTACTTC; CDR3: CASSSGQGSQETQYF
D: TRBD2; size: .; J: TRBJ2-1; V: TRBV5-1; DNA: TGCGCCAGCAGCCCCACGACTAGCGGGAGGGGAAATGAGCAGTTCTTC; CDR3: CASSPTTSGRGNEQFF
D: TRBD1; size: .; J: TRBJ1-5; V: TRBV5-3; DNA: TGTGCCAGAAGCTTGGGGGGGACAGGGCGGAATCAGCCCCAGCATTTT; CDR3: CARSLGGTGRNQPQHF
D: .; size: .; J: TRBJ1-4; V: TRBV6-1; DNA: TGTGCCAGCAGTGAAGGTTATGGGGGCCGACACGAAAAACTGTTTTTT; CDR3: CASSEGYGGRHEKLFF